The 3 T cell receptor beta chains below all came from one sample that was sequenced in a study of cytomegalovirus exposure and HLA in healthy donors. PCR used 60 Vbeta primers and 13 Jbeta primers. Repertoires were generated with immunoSEQ multiplex PCR, while TCRdb's copy carries only in-frame clones and drops some. Of roughly 250,000 clones detected, 80% to 90% appear once; the ten largest clones hold about 2%. The specimen was PBMCs. Receptors originate from a woman aged 40 to 55 in good health and CMV-seropositive.

The V call is TRBV27, the J call TRBJ2-7; TRBD2 matches 15 bases. Looked up from germline, CDR1 is MNHEY and CDR2 is SMNVEV (reference sequence). Trimming cost V 0 bases and J 3 bases; bases outside gene matches: 9. CDR3 length equals 19 residues. CDR3 sequence: CASSLSVGLAGGPFYEQYF. The CDR3, as DNA: TGTGCCAGCAGTTTATCGGTCGGACTAGCGGGAGGGCCTTTCTACGAGCAGTACTTC.

The V and J genes are TRBV4-1 and TRBJ1-2, with D hard to call. The CDR3 totals 16 residues. Trimming removed 0 bases from V and 1 base from J, with 12 bases in between. Germline V CDR1 and CDR2: MGHRA, YSYEKL. For the CDR3, the DNA is TGCGCCAGCAGCCAAGATCCAGTCGGGGTTAACTATGGCTACACCTTC. Translating it yields CASSQDPVGVNYGYTF.

This chain uses TRBV9 with TRBJ1-2, with D perhaps TRBD1 (5 bases). This CDR3 region has 13 residues. Germline V gene lookup returns CDR1 SGDLS and CDR2 YYNGEE. V shed 0 bases and J shed 4 bases, with 7 bases lying between them. The CDR3 DNA reads as TGTGCCAGCAGCGTAGCAGGGCCCTATGGCTACACCTTC. It translates to CASSVAGPYGYTF.